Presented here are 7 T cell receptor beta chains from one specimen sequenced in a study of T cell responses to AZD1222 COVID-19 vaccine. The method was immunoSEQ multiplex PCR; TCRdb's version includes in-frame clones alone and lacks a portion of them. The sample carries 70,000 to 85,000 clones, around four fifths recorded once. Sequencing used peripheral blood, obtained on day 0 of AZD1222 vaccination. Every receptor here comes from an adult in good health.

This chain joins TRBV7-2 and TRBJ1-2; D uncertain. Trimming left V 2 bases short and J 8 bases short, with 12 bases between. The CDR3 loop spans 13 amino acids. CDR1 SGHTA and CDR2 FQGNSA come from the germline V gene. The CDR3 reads CASSLREGGGYTF. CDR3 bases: TGTGCCAGCAGCTTAAGGGAAGGTGGCGGCTACACCTTC.

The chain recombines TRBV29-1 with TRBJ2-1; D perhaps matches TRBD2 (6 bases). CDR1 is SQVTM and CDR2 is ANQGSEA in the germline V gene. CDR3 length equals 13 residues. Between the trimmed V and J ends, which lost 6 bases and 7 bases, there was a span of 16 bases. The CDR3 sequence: CSVWTPGLNEQFF. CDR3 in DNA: TGCAGCGTCTGGACCCCTGGACTAAATGAGCAGTTCTTC.

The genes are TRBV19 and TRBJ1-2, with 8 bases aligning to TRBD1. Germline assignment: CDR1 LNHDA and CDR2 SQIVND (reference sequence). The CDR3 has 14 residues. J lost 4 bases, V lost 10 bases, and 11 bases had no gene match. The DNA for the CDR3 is TGTGCCACGCCCGACACCGACAGGGGCTATGGCTACACCTTC. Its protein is CATPDTDRGYGYTF.

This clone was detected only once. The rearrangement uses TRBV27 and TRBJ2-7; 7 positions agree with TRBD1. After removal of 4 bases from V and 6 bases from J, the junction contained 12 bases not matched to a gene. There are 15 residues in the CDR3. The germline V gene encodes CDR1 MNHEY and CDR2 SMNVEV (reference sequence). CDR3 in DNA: TGTGCCAGCAGTTCAGGACAGGACCTAGTCGGCGAGCAGTACTTC. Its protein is CASSSGQDLVGEQYF.

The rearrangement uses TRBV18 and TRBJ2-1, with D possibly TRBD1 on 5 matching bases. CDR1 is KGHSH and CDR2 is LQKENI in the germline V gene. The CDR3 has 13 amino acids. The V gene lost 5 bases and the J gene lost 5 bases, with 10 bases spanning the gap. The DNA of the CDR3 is TGTGCCAGCTCAGCGAGCAGGGACAATGAGCAGTTCTTC. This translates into CASSASRDNEQFF.

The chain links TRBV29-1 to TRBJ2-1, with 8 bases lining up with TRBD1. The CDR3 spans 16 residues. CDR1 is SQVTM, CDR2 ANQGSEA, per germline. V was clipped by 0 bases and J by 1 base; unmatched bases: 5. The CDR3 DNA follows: TGCAGCGTTGAAGATGACAGGGGCCGTTCCTACAATGAGCAGTTCTTC. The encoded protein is CSVEDDRGRSYNEQFF.

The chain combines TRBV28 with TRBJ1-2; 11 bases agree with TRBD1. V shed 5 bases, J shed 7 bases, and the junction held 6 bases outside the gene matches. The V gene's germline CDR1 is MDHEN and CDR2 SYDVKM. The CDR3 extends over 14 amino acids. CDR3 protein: CASSPRTGGVGYTF. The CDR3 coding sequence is TGTGCCAGCAGTCCCCGGACAGGGGGCGTTGGCTACACCTTC.